This T cell receptor beta chain was retrieved from a study of shared clonotypes between healthy human individuals. Points from the study as a whole: Relative to clonotypes present in all four donors, those not shared had lower generation probabilities. Tissues were not sampled, only blood, and their repertoires likely differ. Estimated richness values were generally larger in naive subsets than in memory subsets.

This clone has only one observation. Antigen specificity is unknown. Naive CD8 isolation took CD45RO-negative cells positively selected for CCR7 and excluded terminally differentiated effector memory CD45RA+ cells. The CDR3 contains 14 residues. With V trimmed by 4 bases and J by 2 bases, 1 base remained unmatched. Germline CDR1 is LNHDA and CDR2 is SQIVND (reference sequence). Deep-level running was used for the assay. Using immunoSEQ multiplex PCR, the repertoire was profiled, and TCRdb retains in-frame clones only, with some absent. The data contain hundreds of thousands of clones, roughly 96% of them seen just once; the ten biggest clones take up 0.095% to 0.14%.

V and J are TRBV19 and TRBJ2-3; 9 bases align to TRBD2. The TCR sequence derives from a woman in her 30s in good health. Material for sequencing was naive CD8+ T cells sorted from blood. The CDR3 bases are TGTGCCAGTAGTAGACTAGCGGACACAGATACGCAGTATTTT. Its protein product is CASSRLADTDTQYF.